This TCR beta chain was sequenced in a study of blood T cell repertoires in COVID-19. Study overall: Both acute and convalescent COVID-19 samples were obtained from the United States, Italy and Spain.

CDR1 and CDR2 (germline): MNHNS, SASEGT. The ends were cut back, 2 bases at V and 5 bases at J, with 19 bases in the middle. The CDR3 is 17 residues long. Enrollees, about 18 to 90 years old, lived in approximately 25 US areas. Participant-given clinical history determined each cohort assignment. Per the study methods: For nucleated cells, counts were estimated from reference gene primer amplification. Sequencing used immunoSEQ multiplex PCR; TCRdb keeps in-frame clones, though not all of them. V, J and clone size derive from that table, while D and trimming were established from the DNA sequence. This table has 380,000 or so clones, around 87% appearing once.

The source material was PBMCs or T cells enriched from blood (not recorded which). The TCR was taken from a man in his thirties or forties who had recovered from COVID-19. V usage is TRBV6-1 and J usage is TRBJ1-5; D gene uncertain. The CDR3 sequence: CASSEIGRQFGHQPQHF. In DNA form, the CDR3 reads TGTGCCAGCAGTGAAATCGGCAGACAATTCGGCCATCAGCCCCAGCATTTT.